In its sample, the clone carrying this T cell receptor (beta chain) was seen once. Its antigen is currently unknown. Naive CD8 cells, CD45RO-negative and positively selected for CCR7, excluded terminally differentiated effector memory CD45RA+ cells. The sample is drawn from a study of shared clonotypes between healthy human individuals. On sorted subsets, replicate PCRs used approximately 200 ng DNA, or tens of thousands of T cell genomes. Method: immunoSEQ multiplex PCR; TCRdb's copy keeps in-frame clones and lacks some. Among about 580,000 clones listed, more than 95% were seen once. The CDR3 totals 14 residues. With 0 bases removed from V and 2 bases from J, the gap between germline ends came to 8 bases. Per germline, CDR1 MNHEY and CDR2 SMNVEV (reference sequence). Notes on the study in general: Sequencing of the sorted subsets was shown by rarefaction to be incomplete despite large depth.

The sequence derives from a young man in good health. This chain joins TRBV27 and TRBJ2-7; D ambiguous. Sequencing used naive CD8+ T cells sorted from blood. The CDR3 DNA follows: TGTGCCAGCAGTTTATCAATTCGTCCCTACGAGCAGTACTTC. This translates into CASSLSIRPYEQYF.